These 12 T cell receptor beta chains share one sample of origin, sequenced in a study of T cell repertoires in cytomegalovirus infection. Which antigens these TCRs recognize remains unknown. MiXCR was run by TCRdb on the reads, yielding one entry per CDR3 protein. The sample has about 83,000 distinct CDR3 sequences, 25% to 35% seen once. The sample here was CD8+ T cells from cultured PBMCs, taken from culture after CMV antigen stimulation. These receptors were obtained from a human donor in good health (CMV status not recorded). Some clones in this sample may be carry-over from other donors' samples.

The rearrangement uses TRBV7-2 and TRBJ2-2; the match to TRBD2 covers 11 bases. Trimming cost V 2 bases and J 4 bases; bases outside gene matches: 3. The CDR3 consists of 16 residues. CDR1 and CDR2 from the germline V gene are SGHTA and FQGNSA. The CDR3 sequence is CASSLPSGGPTGELFF. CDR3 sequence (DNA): TGTGCCAGCAGCTTACCTAGCGGGGGGCCCACCGGGGAGCTGTTTTTT. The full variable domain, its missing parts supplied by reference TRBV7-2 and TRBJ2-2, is GAGVSQSPSNKVTEKGKDVELRCDPISGHTALYWYRQSLGQGLEFLIYFQGNSAPDKSGLPSDRFSAERTGGSVSTLTIQRTQQEDSAVYLCASSLPSGGPTGELFFGEGSRLTVL.

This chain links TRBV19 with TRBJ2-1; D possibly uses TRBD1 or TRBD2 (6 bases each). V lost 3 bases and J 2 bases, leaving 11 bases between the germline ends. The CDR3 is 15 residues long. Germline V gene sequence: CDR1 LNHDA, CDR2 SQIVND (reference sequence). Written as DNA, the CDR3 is TGTGCCAGTAGTATCTCGGGGGCCCCCTACAATGAGCAGTTCTTC. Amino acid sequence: CASSISGAPYNEQFF.

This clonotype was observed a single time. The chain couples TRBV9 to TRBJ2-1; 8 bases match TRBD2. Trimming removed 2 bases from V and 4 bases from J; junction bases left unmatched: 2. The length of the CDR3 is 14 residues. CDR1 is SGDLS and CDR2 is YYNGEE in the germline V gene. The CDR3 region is CASSVSGGYNEQFF. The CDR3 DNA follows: TGTGCCAGCAGCGTCAGCGGGGGATACAATGAGCAGTTCTTC.

The CDR3 sequence: CASSIGTKAKNIQYF. Written as DNA, the CDR3 is TGTGCCAGTAGTATTGGTACAAAAGCCAAAAACATTCAGTACTTC. This chain connects TRBV19 to TRBJ2-4; D ambiguous. Germline V lookup: CDR1 LNHDA, CDR2 SQIVND (reference sequence). V dropped 3 bases and J dropped 0 bases, with 9 bases sitting between them. This CDR3 has 15 amino acids.

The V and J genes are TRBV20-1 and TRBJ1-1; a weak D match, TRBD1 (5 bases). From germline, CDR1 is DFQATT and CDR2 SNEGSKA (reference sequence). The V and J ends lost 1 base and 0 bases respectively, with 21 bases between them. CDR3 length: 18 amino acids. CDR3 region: CSARGQARELPMNTEAFF. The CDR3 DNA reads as TGCAGTGCTAGAGGCCAGGCCAGGGAGCTACCCATGAACACTGAAGCTTTCTTT.

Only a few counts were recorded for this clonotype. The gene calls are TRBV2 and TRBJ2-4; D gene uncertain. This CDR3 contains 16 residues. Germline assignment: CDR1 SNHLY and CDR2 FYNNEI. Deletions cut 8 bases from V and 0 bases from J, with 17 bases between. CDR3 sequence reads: CASEPTPGLAKNIQYF. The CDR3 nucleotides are TGTGCCAGCGAACCGACCCCGGGTTTAGCCAAAAACATTCAGTACTTC.

CDR3: CASSLGQGEPQHF. The CDR3 DNA follows: TGTGCCAGCAGCTTGGGACAGGGGGAGCCCCAGCATTTT. The rearrangement uses TRBV7-9 and TRBJ1-5; 11 bases are a match to TRBD1. The CDR3 covers 13 residues. Germline V gene lookup returns CDR1 SEHNR and CDR2 FQNEAQ (reference sequence). The trim removed 3 bases at V and 8 bases at J, leaving 0 bases unmatched.

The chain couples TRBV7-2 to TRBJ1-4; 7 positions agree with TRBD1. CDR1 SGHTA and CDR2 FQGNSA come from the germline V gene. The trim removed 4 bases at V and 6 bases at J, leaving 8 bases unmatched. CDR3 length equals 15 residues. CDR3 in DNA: TGTGCCAGCAGCTCCTCCGGGACAGCTTATGAAAAACTGTTTTTT. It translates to CASSSSGTAYEKLFF.

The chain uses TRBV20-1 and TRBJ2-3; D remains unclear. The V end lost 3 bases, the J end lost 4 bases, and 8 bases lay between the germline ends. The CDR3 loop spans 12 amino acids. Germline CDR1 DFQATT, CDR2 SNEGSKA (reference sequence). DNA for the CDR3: TGCAGTGCTAGGGGGATTCCAGATACGCAGTATTTT. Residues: CSARGIPDTQYF.

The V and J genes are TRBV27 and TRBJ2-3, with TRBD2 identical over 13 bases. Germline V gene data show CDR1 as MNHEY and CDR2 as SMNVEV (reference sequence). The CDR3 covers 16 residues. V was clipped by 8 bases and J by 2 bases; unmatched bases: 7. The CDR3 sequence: CASAAGTSGATDTQYF. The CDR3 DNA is TGTGCCAGCGCAGCCGGGACTAGCGGGGCCACAGATACGCAGTATTTT.

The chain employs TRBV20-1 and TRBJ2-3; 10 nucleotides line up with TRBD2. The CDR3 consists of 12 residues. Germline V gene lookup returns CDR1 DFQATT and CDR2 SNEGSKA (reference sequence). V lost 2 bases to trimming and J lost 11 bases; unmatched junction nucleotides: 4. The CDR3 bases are TGCAGTGCTAGATCAGGACTAGCGGTGCAGTATTTT. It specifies CSARSGLAVQYF.

CDR3 protein: CASSLETTGELFF. DNA for the CDR3: TGTGCCAGCAGCCTTGAGACTACCGGGGAGCTGTTTTTT. The chain has TRBV11-2 and TRBJ2-2; D is unclear. Per the germline V gene, CDR1 is SGHAT and CDR2 is FQNNGV. With 5 bases removed from V and 5 bases from J, the gap between germline ends came to 9 bases. The CDR3 consists of 13 residues.